This T cell receptor beta chain was identified in a study of blood T cell repertoires in COVID-19 (dated by TCRdb to about 2020). Study-wide context: Samples from collaborators originated in the United States, Italy and Spain and spanned both the acute and convalescent phases of COVID-19. The prospective study material was composed of cDNA or gDNA derived from T cells, B-cell-depleted T cells, or PBMCs. Subjects who had been exposed to COVID-19, were actively infected with it, or had recovered from it provided the deeply sampled blood TCRbeta repertoires that made up the dataset. The repertoires were released in a freely available public database meant as a resource for research on the immune response to SARS-CoV-2. The samples were drawn from two sources: the first 160 participants of the ongoing ImmuneRACE study, and about 1,300 subjects contributed by 6 global collaborators. Sample metadata almost always included a de-identified subject ID, COVID-19 status, age in years and sex. Where available, HLA class I and class II types were taken from metadata supplied by the sample provider and were not determined by assay-based typing. The paper's findings and limits, for the study overall: Clinical and demographic metadata were provided uncurated, with the amount varying by source and participant.

TCRbeta CDR3 regions were amplified from genomic DNA by means of the immunoSEQ Assay, a bias-controlled multiplex PCR. As for how the authors treated the data: Nucleated cell counts per sample were estimated from amplification of reference gene primers within the assay. Sequence reads were collapsed and filtered to measure the absolute abundance of every unique TCRbeta CDR3 rearrangement. For each sample, productive Simpson clonality was calculated as the square root of Simpson's diversity index over productive rearrangements. TCRdb provides this immuneACCESS table in a form limited to in-frame rearrangements. Some clones are lacking; in checked studies, under half of them reflect an unresolved V gene, and why the rest are absent is not known. The V and J calls and clone size are taken from that table; D and trimming were inferred from the DNA. The sample table contains 200,000 to 250,000 clones; only one count was recorded for roughly 90% of them. Under 7.5% of the sample is held by the ten biggest clonotypes.

The germline V gene encodes CDR1 SGHTA and CDR2 FQGTGA. The CDR3 holds 14 amino acids from the cysteine to the phenylalanine. The DNA shown is the 42-base CDR3, in frame from base 1. V is pared back by 1 base and J by 5 bases, with 9 bases lying between the germline termini. A second Seattle source provided samples from volunteer blood donors who had recovered from COVID-19. The collaborating institutions used their own protocols to collect whole blood in K2EDTA tubes. Collaborator samples were shipped for TCRbeta analysis as frozen whole blood, isolated PBMCs, or DNA extracted from either sample type. As for this clone: No antigen is known for it. Within one base of it there is no much larger clone, and no base qualities were kept.

In this chain, TRBV7-3 is recombined with TRBJ2-1; a weak D assignment points to TRBD1 (6 bases agree). The receptor was isolated from a man aged 60 to 69 who had recovered from COVID-19. Material for sequencing was peripheral blood. The CDR3 region has the sequence CASSLSGGHNEQFF. The nucleotide sequence is TGTGCCAGCAGCTTAAGTGGGGGCCACAATGAGCAGTTCTTC.